This T cell receptor (beta chain) was recovered during a study of T cell responses to AZD1222 COVID-19 vaccine. Sequencing used immunoSEQ multiplex PCR; TCRdb keeps in-frame clones, though not all of them. The table lists 95,000 to 150,000 clones, about 88% of them singletons. Notes on this clone: Its specificity is unknown.

Notes on the study in general: Two doses of AZD1222 preceded a rise in Spike-specific TCR breadth and depth. Seropositive AZD1222 recipients at baseline numbered only six or seven.

The trim removed 1 base at V and 11 bases at J, leaving 6 bases unmatched. The CDR3 is made up of 14 amino acids. Germline-derived CDR1 and CDR2 are SEHNR and FQNEAQ (reference sequence). Both about-4-week and about-12-week second-dose recipients were combined. This sequence was found in an adult who received the AZD1222 COVID-19 vaccine. This specimen consisted of peripheral blood, obtained 28 days after the second AZD1222 dose. The chain carries TRBV7-9 and TRBJ2-1; TRBD2 matches 9 bases. CDR3 loop: CASSLVAGGTKQFF. DNA of the CDR3: TGTGCCAGCAGCTTAGTTGCGGGGGGGACAAAGCAGTTCTTC.